These 17 T cell receptor beta chains were all obtained from the same sample, sequenced in a study of early stage breast cancer tumors. The table came from immunoSEQ multiplex PCR; TCRdb's copy has only in-frame clones and leaves some out. Of more than 7,500 clones in the sample, 70% to 75% were seen once. Sequencing was done on a sample of normal breast tissue next to the tumor. The source is a person between 60 and 70 years old with breast cancer.

This chain links TRBV6-5 with TRBJ2-5; 7 positions match TRBD2. Germline lookup yields CDR1 MNHEY and CDR2 SVGAGI. The CDR3 is made up of 13 amino acids. V was clipped by 4 bases and J by 7 bases; unmatched bases: 6. For the CDR3, the DNA is TGTGCCAGCAGTTCCGGACTAGAGGTGACCCAGTACTTC. Translation: CASSSGLEVTQYF.

This clone was seen only once. The J gene is TRBJ1-2, the V gene TRBV21-1. TRBV21-1 is a documented pseudogene. This CDR3 has 12 amino acids. CDR3 nucleotides: TGTGCCAGCAGCAAAGACGGCTATGGCTACACCTTC. This codes for CASSKDGYGYTF.

The chain recombines TRBV30 with TRBJ2-7, with D possibly being TRBD2 (5 bases). This CDR3 region has 13 residues. Trimming shortened V by 4 bases and J by 1 base, and 11 bases separated the two germline ends. Germline V gives CDR1 GTSNPN, CDR2 SVGIG (reference sequence). CDR3 nucleotide sequence: TGTGCCTGGATCTCTTGGGAGTCCTACGAGCAGTACTTC. Its protein product is CAWISWESYEQYF.

J is TRBJ2-3 and V is TRBV4-1; weak D call: TRBD2 (5 bases). Germline loops: CDR1 MGHRA, CDR2 YSYEKL. The V gene lost 4 bases and the J gene lost 5 bases, with 22 bases spanning the gap. The CDR3 extends over 17 amino acids. The CDR3 nucleotides are TGCGCCAGCAGCCCCGCGGGCGAGGGTTCAACACAAGATACGCAGTATTTT. It yields the protein CASSPAGEGSTQDTQYF.

The genes are TRBV7-8 and TRBJ2-3; D is unclear. Germline V lookup: CDR1 SGHVS, CDR2 FQNEAQ. V was pared by 4 bases and J by 2 bases, with 13 bases between. The CDR3 has 15 amino acids. The CDR3, as DNA: TGTGCCAGCAGCTCCGACTCTAGTCCCACAGATACGCAGTATTTT. Amino acids: CASSSDSSPTDTQYF.

J is TRBJ2-3 and V is TRBV5-6, with 7 positions matching TRBD1. The germline V gene has CDR1 SGHDT and CDR2 YYEEEE. V dropped 2 bases and J dropped 10; count of bases not matched to a gene: 10. The CDR3 spans 14 residues. This chain's CDR3 is CASSFTGVGDSQYF. For the CDR3, the DNA is TGTGCCAGCAGCTTTACAGGGGTCGGCGATTCGCAGTATTTT. The entire variable domain, with the rest obtained from reference TRBV5-6 and TRBJ2-3, is as follows: DAGVTQSPTHLIKTRGQQVTLRCSPKSGHDTVSWYQQALGQGPQFIFQYYEEEERQRGNFPDRFSGHQFPNYSSELNVNALLLGDSALYLCASSFTGVGDSQYFGPGTRLTVL.

The chain uses TRBV9 and TRBJ2-3; D gene uncertain. The V end lost 0 bases, the J end lost 3 bases, and 8 bases lay between the germline ends. The CDR3 covers 14 residues. Germline CDR1 is SGDLS and CDR2 is YYNGEE. The CDR3 spells CASSVAGRTDTQYF. The CDR3, as DNA: TGTGCCAGCAGCGTAGCTGGCAGGACAGATACGCAGTATTTT. The entire variable domain, with the rest obtained from reference TRBV9 and TRBJ2-3, is as follows: DSGVTQTPKHLITATGQRVTLRCSPRSGDLSVYWYQQSLDQGLQFLIQYYNGEERAKGNILERFSAQQFPDLHSELNLSSLELGDSALYFCASSVAGRTDTQYFGPGTRLTVL.

In DNA, the CDR3 is TGCGCCAGCAGTGAGTTTTCATACACCTACAATGAGCAGTTCTTC. Translating gives CASSEFSYTYNEQFF. The V call is TRBV10-1, the J call TRBJ2-1; D is undetermined. V was cut by 1 base and J by 2 bases, with 9 bases left in between. The CDR3 has 15 amino acids. Germline loops: CDR1 WNHNN, CDR2 SYGVQD (reference sequence).

This chain uses TRBV29-1 with TRBJ2-3; weak D call: TRBD1 (9 bases). Trimming stripped 7 bases from V and 3 bases from J, with 23 bases between. Germline values: CDR1 SQVTM, CDR2 ANQGSEA. The CDR3 loop spans 16 amino acids. This CDR3 reads CSASGSGTGITDTQYF. CDR3 coding DNA: TGCAGCGCTAGCGGGTCCGGGACAGGGATAACAGATACGCAGTATTTT.

V gene TRBV15 combines with J gene TRBJ2-7, with D tentatively TRBD1 (6 bases). The CDR3 is made up of 14 amino acids. Germline loops: CDR1 LNHNV, CDR2 YYDKDF (reference sequence). Trimming removed 0 bases from V and 4 bases from J, with 10 bases in between. This CDR3 is CATSRDRGRYEQYF. CDR3 nucleotide sequence: TGTGCCACCAGCAGAGACAGGGGTAGGTACGAGCAGTACTTC.

This chain links TRBV18 with TRBJ2-3; tentative D call: TRBD2 (5 bases). With 4 bases removed from V and 3 bases from J, the gap between germline ends came to 8 bases. CDR3 size: 13 residues. CDR1 is KGHSH and CDR2 is LQKENI in the germline V gene. The CDR3, as DNA: TGTGCCAGCTCACGGGAGTGGACAGATACGCAGTATTTT. Translation gives CASSREWTDTQYF.

The CDR3 loop reads CATRPTREDNEQFF. The CDR3 nucleotides are TGTGCCACCAGGCCGACCAGGGAGGACAATGAGCAGTTCTTC. The rearrangement links TRBV19 to TRBJ2-1; D might be TRBD2 (6 bases). Germline V lookup: CDR1 LNHDA, CDR2 SQIVND (reference sequence). V was shortened by 10 bases and J by 5 bases, with 18 bases between the two germline ends. This CDR3 is 14 amino acids long. The complete variable domain, with remaining parts taken from reference TRBV19 and TRBJ2-1, reads DGGITQSPKYLFRKEGQNVTLSCEQNLNHDAMYWYRQDPGQGLRLIYYSQIVNDFQKGDIAEGYSVSREKKESFPLTVTSAQKNPTAFYLCATRPTREDNEQFFGPGTRLTVL.

This chain uses TRBV11-2 with TRBJ2-7, with a possible D match to TRBD1 (5 bases). CDR3 length: 13 residues. In germline, CDR1 is SGHAT, CDR2 FQNNGV. Trimming left V 3 bases short and J 5 bases short, with 11 bases between. CDR3: CASSLIGQNEQYF. The CDR3, as DNA: TGTGCCAGCAGCTTGATCGGACAAAACGAGCAGTACTTC. Full variable domain (outside the CDR3, taken from reference TRBV11-2 and TRBJ2-7): EAGVAQSPRYKIIEKRQSVAFWCNPISGHATLYWYQQILGQGPKLLIQFQNNGVVDDSQLPKDRFSAERLKGVDSTLKIQPAKLEDSAVYLCASSLIGQNEQYFGPGTRLTVT.

The chain is built from TRBV28 and TRBJ2-7; perhaps TRBD1 as D (5 bases). This CDR3 contains 15 residues. Germline V gene sequence: CDR1 MDHEN, CDR2 SYDVKM. The V end lost 10 bases, the J end lost 6 bases, and 25 bases lay between the germline ends. The CDR3 loop is CATYRSAGPFSEQYF. The CDR3, as DNA: TGTGCCACCTACCGGAGTGCAGGGCCGTTTAGCGAGCAGTACTTC.

V gene TRBV6-5 combines with J gene TRBJ1-2; TRBD1 is a possible D gene (6 bases). The CDR3 totals 13 residues. Trimming pared 8 bases from V and 3 bases from J, leaving 13 bases between. Germline loops: CDR1 MNHEY, CDR2 SVGAGI. The CDR3 is CASGSWTDYGYTF. The CDR3 DNA sequence: TGTGCCAGCGGCTCATGGACAGACTATGGCTACACCTTC.

The chain joins TRBV7-2 to TRBJ2-5; 9 nucleotides align to TRBD2. This CDR3 has 14 amino acids. CDR1 is SGHTA and CDR2 is FQGNSA in the germline V gene. V was pared by 4 bases and J by 5 bases, with 5 bases of the junction left unmatched. CDR3 loop: CASSSPSGTETQYF. CDR3 nucleotides: TGTGCCAGCAGCTCCCCTAGCGGGACTGAGACCCAGTACTTC.

The gene calls are TRBV4-1 and TRBJ1-3, with D unclear. The CDR3 is 15 amino acids. Germline CDR1 MGHRA, CDR2 YSYEKL. The V end lost 5 bases, the J end lost 0 bases, and 11 bases lay between the germline ends. Here the CDR3 DNA reads TGCGCCAGCAGCTTAGAGTTCCTCTCTGGAAACACCATATATTTT. It encodes CASSLEFLSGNTIYF.